These 9 T cell receptor beta chains were all obtained from the same sample, sequenced in a study of regulatory T cells in long-lasting Graves disease. Time point denoted: newly diagnosed GD, antithyroid drugs for less than 3 months. From RNA extracted from PBMCs, the TCR library was made. To make TCR beta libraries, researchers used iRepertoire HTBI primers and Arm-PCR of CDR3 regions. Via MiXCR, TCRdb re-called the multiplex PCR reads, giving one row per CDR3 protein. The sample shows 530,000 or so distinct CDR3 sequences, 13% of them seen only once. These same data were also listed under a study on T cells in Graves' hyperthyroidism and ophthalmopathy.

Sequences were derived from peripheral blood mononuclear cells (PBMCs), sampled at new diagnosis, from a patient treated with antithyroid drugs. These receptors were taken from a man aged 25 to 45 with Graves disease.

The V call is TRBV7-3, the J call TRBJ1-5; the match to TRBD1 covers 10 bases. Trimming took 4 bases from V and 0 from J; bases not matched to a gene: 6. The CDR3 consists of 17 residues. CDR1 and CDR2 (germline): SGHTA, FQGTGA. The CDR3 is CASSSGQGPLSNQPQHF. CDR3 DNA: TGTGCCAGCAGCTCGGGACAGGGGCCCCTTAGCAATCAGCCCCAGCATTTT.

The chain is built from TRBV19 and TRBJ2-2; a weak D match, TRBD2 (5 bases). The CDR3 contains 18 residues. The ends were cut back, 4 bases at V and 1 base at J, with 19 bases in the middle. Per germline, CDR1 LNHDA and CDR2 SQIVND (reference sequence). The CDR3 loop is CASSNHPLRGGNTGELFF. The DNA of the CDR3 is TGTGCCAGTAGTAATCACCCCCTCCGCGGAGGGAACACCGGGGAGCTGTTTTTT.

The count of this clonotype is one. The chain is built from TRBV20-1 and TRBJ2-3, with unresolved D. V dropped 1 base and J dropped 1 base, with 9 bases sitting between them. The CDR3 totals 14 residues. Germline CDR1 and CDR2: DFQATT and SNEGSKA (reference sequence). CDR3 DNA sequence: TGCAGTGCTAGAGCCCCGACGGGCACAGATACGCAGTATTTT. It translates to CSARAPTGTDTQYF.

The V call is TRBV12-3 or TRBV12-4, the J call TRBJ2-1; D may match TRBD1 or TRBD2 (5 bases each). The V end lost 3 bases, the J end lost 7 bases, and 16 bases lay between the germline ends. The CDR3 loop spans 15 amino acids. CDR3 loop: CASSFGTRGWNEQFF. In nucleotides, the CDR3 is TGTGCCAGCAGTTTTGGGACCCGCGGGTGGAATGAGCAGTTCTTC.

This clonotype was counted ten times or more. The V gene is TRBV6-2 or TRBV6-3, the J gene TRBJ2-7, with D perhaps given as TRBD1 or TRBD2 (5 bases each). The CDR3 spans 15 residues. With 2 bases removed from V and 0 bases from J, the gap between germline ends came to 11 bases. Germline V CDR1 and CDR2: MNHEY, SVGEGT. DNA for the CDR3: TGTGCCAGCAGTTACGGCTATGGGGGCTCCTACGAGCAGTACTTC. As protein: CASSYGYGGSYEQYF.

This clonotype was seen repeatedly, ten times or more. The gene calls are TRBV2 and TRBJ2-3; D ambiguous. The CDR3 runs to 15 residues. The V end lost 7 bases, the J end lost 4 bases, and 18 bases lay between the germline ends. Germline CDR1 is SNHLY and CDR2 is FYNNEI. This CDR3 is CASKATVLRADTQYF. The CDR3, as DNA: TGTGCCAGCAAGGCAACGGTCCTCCGAGCAGATACGCAGTATTTT.

This clonotype appeared a few times. The chain links TRBV6-2 or TRBV6-3 to TRBJ2-3; maybe TRBD1 (6 bases). CDR3 length: 14 amino acids. Looked up from germline, CDR1 is MNHEY and CDR2 is SVGEGT. Deletions cut 2 bases from V and 5 bases from J, with 11 bases between. The CDR3 region has the DNA TGTGCCAGCAGTTACCTACGGGACAAAGATACGCAGTATTTT. Amino acids: CASSYLRDKDTQYF.

The rearrangement links TRBV7-6 to TRBJ2-1; 9 nucleotides line up with TRBD2. J lost 9 bases, V lost 3 bases, and 6 bases had no gene match. Germline V gene lookup returns CDR1 SGHVS and CDR2 FNYEAQ. This CDR3 region has 14 residues. CDR3 coding DNA: TGTGCCAGCAGCTTTAGCGGGAGAACCGCTGAGCAGTTCTTC. Translation gives CASSFSGRTAEQFF.

The chain links TRBV27 to TRBJ2-6; no reliable D call. This CDR3 has 17 residues. V was shortened by 1 base and J by 0 bases, with 10 bases between the two germline ends. The germline V gene encodes CDR1 MNHEY and CDR2 SMNVEV (reference sequence). The CDR3, as DNA: TGTGCCAGCAGTTTATGGCCTAGGCACTCTGGGGCCAACGTCCTGACTTTC. It translates to CASSLWPRHSGANVLTF.